Listed here are 24 T cell receptor beta chains from one sample, sequenced in a study of CD8 T cells in Susac syndrome. Random hexamers were used to reverse transcribe the RNA input (roughly 0.5 to 1 ug). TCRdb re-analysed the immunoSEQ multiplex PCR reads in MiXCR, keeping a single row per CDR3 protein. The sample lists about 130,000 distinct CDR3 sequences, more than 90% seen once, with over 0.07% in the top ten. Sequences were obtained from CD4+ T cells from PBMCs. These receptors were taken from a human donor in good health.

This chain uses TRBV6-4 with TRBJ2-1, with a possible D match to TRBD2 (5 bases). From germline, CDR1 is MRHNA and CDR2 SNTAGT. V lost 0 bases and J 0 bases, leaving 9 bases between the germline ends. This CDR3 is 16 amino acids long. CDR3 in amino acids: CASSDSSGSSYNEQFF. For the CDR3, the DNA is TGTGCCAGCAGTGACTCAAGCGGTAGCTCCTACAATGAGCAGTTCTTC.

This chain joins TRBV4-1 and TRBJ1-4; D uncertain. V was pared by 3 bases and J by 3 bases, with 14 bases between. Germline V gene data show CDR1 as MGHRA and CDR2 as YSYEKL. The CDR3 consists of 16 residues. The CDR3 here is CASSHPGTHPNEKLFF. The CDR3 coding sequence is TGCGCCAGCAGCCATCCGGGAACGCACCCTAATGAAAAACTGTTTTTT.

This clonotype was detected only once. This chain joins TRBV7-2 and TRBJ2-7, with 9 bases lining up with TRBD2. V lost 0 bases to trimming and J lost 6 bases; unmatched junction nucleotides: 9. This CDR3 contains 16 residues. In germline, CDR1 is SGHTA, CDR2 FQGNSA. CDR3 amino acids: CASSLAASSGIIEQYF. For the CDR3, the DNA is TGTGCCAGCAGCTTAGCGGCGTCTAGCGGGATTATCGAGCAGTACTTC.

The V and J genes are TRBV5-6 and TRBJ2-3; D not certain. Between the trimmed V and J ends, which lost 5 bases and 2 bases, there was a span of 9 bases. CDR1 and CDR2 (germline): SGHDT, YYEEEE. This CDR3 region has 13 residues. The CDR3 here is CASSFDPTDTQYF. CDR3 nucleotide sequence: TGTGCCAGCAGTTTCGACCCCACAGATACGCAGTATTTT.

The chain's CDR3 is CASSAFSYEQYF. CDR3 in DNA: TGTGCCAGCAGTGCCTTCTCCTACGAGCAGTACTTC. The chain has TRBV12-3 or TRBV12-4 and TRBJ2-7; no definite D call. Deletions cut 5 bases from V and 0 bases from J, with 5 bases between. The length of the CDR3 is 12 residues.

This chain links TRBV3-1 with TRBJ2-3, with D possibly matching TRBD2 (6 bases). There are 16 residues in the CDR3. The V end was cut by 0 bases, the J end by 4 bases, with 14 bases between. Germline CDR1 and CDR2: LGHDT and YNNKEL (reference sequence). CDR3 in DNA: TGTGCCAGCAGCCAAGATACCGGGAGTAGGGCAGATACGCAGTATTTT. It is translated as CASSQDTGSRADTQYF.

The chain employs TRBV18 and TRBJ2-7; 9 positions match TRBD1. This CDR3 has 15 amino acids. The V gene end was trimmed by 3 bases and the J gene end by 2 bases; junction bases not matched to a gene: 5. Germline lookup yields CDR1 KGHSH and CDR2 LQKENI. In nucleotides, the CDR3 is TGTGCCAGCTCACCGGAGACAGGGGGAGCCTACGAGCAGTACTTC. This translates into CASSPETGGAYEQYF.

The chain combines TRBV10-3 with TRBJ1-1, with D perhaps matching TRBD1 (6 bases). Germline V gives CDR1 ENHRY, CDR2 SYGVKD. CDR3 length: 13 amino acids. Trimming removed 7 bases at V and 1 base at J, with 10 bases between. The CDR3 loop reads CAITDSTNTEAFF. Written as DNA, the CDR3 is TGTGCCATCACGGACAGCACGAACACTGAAGCTTTCTTT.

CDR3 sequence (DNA): TGTGCCAGCAGTGAATTGGTCAGGGGCGGGGGCTATGGCTACACCTTC. Protein product: CASSELVRGGGYGYTF. The rearrangement links TRBV2 to TRBJ1-2, with a weak D call TRBD1 (6 bases). With 2 bases removed from V and 4 bases from J, the gap between germline ends came to 17 bases. This CDR3 region has 16 residues. Looked up from germline, CDR1 is SNHLY and CDR2 is FYNNEI.

This chain connects TRBV10-3 to TRBJ2-3, with 10 bases fitting TRBD2. This CDR3 region has 14 residues. CDR1 is ENHRY and CDR2 is SYGVKD in the germline V gene. The trim removed 5 bases at V and 3 bases at J, leaving 2 bases unmatched. CDR3 bases: TGTGCCATCAGTCCTAGCGGGGGAACAGATACGCAGTATTTT. Its translation: CAISPSGGTDTQYF.

The J gene is TRBJ2-5, the V gene TRBV12-5, with D uncertain. The length of the CDR3 is 15 residues. V was cut by 0 bases and J by 0 bases, with 8 bases left in between. Germline loops: CDR1 LGHNT, CDR2 FRNRAP. The CDR3 region is CASGLVRWYQETQYF. In DNA, the CDR3 is TGTGCTAGTGGTTTGGTACGATGGTACCAAGAGACCCAGTACTTC.

The genes are TRBV13 and TRBJ1-3; D possibly corresponds to TRBD1 (5 bases). The V gene's germline CDR1 is PRHDT and CDR2 FYEKMQ (reference sequence). There are 14 residues in the CDR3. V lost 11 bases and J lost 4, with 18 bases in between. The CDR3 loop is CAAKRGESGNTIYF. The CDR3 DNA follows: TGTGCCGCCAAGCGGGGGGAATCGGGAAACACCATATATTTT.

The chain recombines TRBV20-1 with TRBJ2-3; TRBD2 aligns across 8 bases. V gave up 1 base and J gave up 3 bases; unmatched junction bases: 6. This CDR3 comprises 15 residues. Germline CDR1 DFQATT, CDR2 SNEGSKA (reference sequence). The CDR3 DNA reads as TGCAGTGCTAGAGGCGGGGGGAGAGGGACAGATACGCAGTATTTT. This translates into CSARGGGRGTDTQYF.

The genes are TRBV12-3 or TRBV12-4 and TRBJ1-1; possible D gene TRBD1, 5 bases. The ends were cut back, 7 bases at V and 5 bases at J, with 17 bases in the middle. The CDR3 extends over 14 amino acids. DNA for the CDR3: TGTGCCAGCACCCCGGGACCCTCGGGTACTGAAGCTTTCTTT. This gives the protein CASTPGPSGTEAFF.

V gene TRBV30 combines with J gene TRBJ1-2; 9 bases are a match to TRBD1. This CDR3 is built from 11 residues. With V trimmed by 5 bases and J by 7 bases, 2 bases remained unmatched. Germline V CDR1 and CDR2: GTSNPN, SVGIG (reference sequence). The CDR3 here is CAWGQGFGYTF. The CDR3 bases are TGTGCCTGGGGACAGGGGTTTGGCTACACCTTC.

The chain joins TRBV10-3 to TRBJ2-3, with 11 bases aligning to TRBD2. This CDR3 is 16 amino acids long. Trimming cost V 4 bases and J 6 bases; bases outside gene matches: 9. The germline V gene encodes CDR1 ENHRY and CDR2 SYGVKD. DNA for the CDR3: TGTGCCATCAGTGGATTTAGCGGGAGGGCCATGGATACGCAGTATTTT. This encodes CAISGFSGRAMDTQYF.

The rearrangement uses TRBV20-1 and TRBJ1-2, with TRBD1 matching over 7 bases. Germline CDR1 and CDR2: DFQATT and SNEGSKA (reference sequence). This CDR3 has 14 amino acids. J lost 6 bases, V lost 3 bases, and 10 bases had no gene match. CDR3 amino acids: CSASRGQPRDGYTF. CDR3 DNA sequence: TGCAGTGCTAGCCGGGGACAGCCAAGGGATGGCTACACCTTC.

The J gene is TRBJ1-2, the V gene TRBV2; D possibly corresponds to TRBD1 (5 bases). The germline V gene has CDR1 SNHLY and CDR2 FYNNEI. The CDR3 spans 14 residues. V gave up 1 base and J gave up 8 bases, with 14 bases separating them. The CDR3 region is CASSEEWVGDGYTF. CDR3 in DNA: TGTGCCAGCAGTGAAGAGTGGGTGGGGGACGGCTACACCTTC.

V is TRBV5-4 and J is TRBJ1-2; 7 nucleotides align to TRBD1. Germline V gives CDR1 SGHNT, CDR2 YYREEE (reference sequence). The junction had 13 bases not matched to a gene; V was cut back by 6 bases and J by 8 bases. The CDR3 runs to 14 residues. CDR3 in DNA: TGTGCCAGCACCCCCCAGGGCAGGGGGGAAGGCTACACCTTC. This translates into CASTPQGRGEGYTF.

The V gene is TRBV5-1, the J gene TRBJ2-1, with 12 positions matching TRBD2. This CDR3 has 16 amino acids. The germline CDR1 and CDR2 sequences are SGHRS and YFSETQ. The V segment lost 1 base and the J segment 10 bases; nucleotides outside the gene matches: 9. CDR3 coding DNA: TGCGCCAGCAGCTTGAGGTCTAGCGGGAGGGCGGAAGAGCAGTTCTTC. Translated, it gives CASSLRSSGRAEEQFF.

The rearrangement uses TRBV19 and TRBJ2-7; a possible D gene is TRBD2 (6 bases). The CDR3 loop spans 16 amino acids. Between the trimmed V and J ends, which lost 6 bases and 2 bases, there was a span of 20 bases. Per germline, CDR1 LNHDA and CDR2 SQIVND (reference sequence). The CDR3 DNA follows: TGTGCCAGTAGCCCCGGGGTGGGGGGACCCACCTACGAGCAGTACTTC. It yields the protein CASSPGVGGPTYEQYF.

This rearrangement joins TRBV5-1 to TRBJ2-3, with a possible D match to TRBD2 (5 bases). This CDR3 is 14 amino acids long. V was cut by 7 bases and J by 2 bases, with 14 bases left in between. The V gene's germline CDR1 is SGHRS and CDR2 YFSETQ. The CDR3 loop reads CASSPGRDTDTQYF. The CDR3 DNA sequence: TGCGCCAGCTCCCCGGGAAGGGACACAGATACGCAGTATTTT.

V is TRBV7-9 and J is TRBJ1-1; perhaps TRBD1 as D (5 bases). Trimming shortened V by 1 base and J by 7 bases, and 16 bases separated the two germline ends. The length of the CDR3 is 15 residues. Per the germline V gene, CDR1 is SEHNR and CDR2 is FQNEAQ (reference sequence). CDR3 DNA sequence: TGTGCCAGCAGCTTAGTCCAGGGCGATGCTAATGAAGCTTTCTTT. Protein product: CASSLVQGDANEAFF.

CDR3 sequence reads: CASRGSDTQYF. The CDR3 bases are TGTGCCAGTAGAGGGTCAGATACGCAGTATTTT. V and J are TRBV5-6 and TRBJ2-3, with D perhaps TRBD2 (5 bases). This CDR3 has 11 amino acids. Germline loops: CDR1 SGHDT, CDR2 YYEEEE. V shed 8 bases and J shed 4 bases, with 8 bases lying between them.